The T cell receptor (beta chain) described here comes from a study of CD8+ T cells in alopecia areata. On the study more broadly: Those treated were given oral tofacitinib at 5 to 10 mg twice daily.

Sample treatment: oral pan-JAK inhibitor, 5-10 mg twice daily. From alopecia areata patients, lesional scalp punch biopsies and peripheral blood were collected. General study results and limits: Under tofacitinib, numerous expanded lesional clonotypes remained detectable in scalp and blood.

The sequencing template was cDNA reverse transcribed from extracted RNA. Repertoires were generated with immunoSEQ multiplex PCR, while TCRdb's copy carries only in-frame clones and drops some. In the table there are 100,000 to 130,000 clones, 84% of which are singletons. Notes on this clone: Its specificity is unknown.

The sample consisted of CD8+ T cells sorted from blood, taken at week 24, from a patient treated with tofacitinib. This TCR derives from a human donor with alopecia areata.

This chain's CDR3 is CASSLAPGGINSPLHF. The CDR3 coding sequence is TGTGCCAGCAGCTTAGCTCCAGGGGGTATTAATTCACCCCTCCACTTT. This chain joins TRBV7-2 and TRBJ1-6; 7 bases match TRBD1. This CDR3 contains 16 residues. The V gene end was trimmed by 0 bases and the J gene end by 6 bases; junction bases not matched to a gene: 5. Germline-derived CDR1 and CDR2 are SGHTA and FQGNSA. Variable domain in full (rest from reference TRBV7-2 and TRBJ1-6): GAGVSQSPSNKVTEKGKDVELRCDPISGHTALYWYRQSLGQGLEFLIYFQGNSAPDKSGLPSDRFSAERTGGSVSTLTIQRTQQEDSAVYLCASSLAPGGINSPLHFGNGTRLTVT.